The 22 T cell receptor beta chains reported below all come from one sample, sequenced in a study of cytomegalovirus exposure and HLA in healthy donors. The PCR employed 60 Vbeta primers together with 13 Jbeta primers. Produced via immunoSEQ multiplex PCR; TCRdb's table is partial and in-frame only. The table shows fewer than 110,000 clones, with around 82% occurring only once. Sequencing used PBMCs. These receptors were obtained from a woman under 30 in good health and CMV-seropositive.

The chain carries TRBV4-2 and TRBJ2-1, with 7 bases identical to TRBD1. This CDR3 is 19 amino acids long. Germline V gene data show CDR1 as LGHNA and CDR2 as YNFKEQ. The trim removed 0 bases at V and 4 bases at J, leaving 15 bases unmatched. The CDR3: CASSQDIYRGQKIYNEQFF. The CDR3 DNA reads TGTGCCAGCAGCCAAGATATTTACCGGGGACAGAAGATTTACAATGAGCAGTTCTTC.

This clone has a handful of counts. The J gene is TRBJ2-5, the V gene TRBV5-1, with 15 bases fitting TRBD2. The CDR3 has 17 amino acids. The trim removed 3 bases at V and 6 bases at J, leaving 9 bases unmatched. The germline gives CDR1 SGHRS, CDR2 YFSETQ. This chain's CDR3 is CASSSGLAGGRGKTQYF. In DNA form, the CDR3 reads TGCGCCAGCAGCTCGGGACTAGCGGGGGGCCGTGGTAAGACCCAGTACTTC.

CDR3 amino acids: CASSQDPTGVMAEQYF. The CDR3 DNA follows: TGTGCCAGCAGCCAAGACCCTACAGGGGTCATGGCCGAGCAGTACTTC. J is TRBJ2-5 and V is TRBV4-2, with 7 bases identical to TRBD1. Matching the DNA end better, TRBJ2-7 makes the J call doubtful. Germline loops: CDR1 LGHNA, CDR2 YNFKEQ. The CDR3 has 16 amino acids.

V and J are TRBV13 and TRBJ2-5; D remains ambiguous. Gene TRBJ2-7 matches the end of the DNA better, so the J call may be wrong. Germline values: CDR1 PRHDT, CDR2 FYEKMQ (reference sequence). The CDR3 runs to 14 residues. The CDR3 coding sequence is TGTGCCAGCAGCTTAGGCCTAACATACTACGAGCAGTACTTC. Protein product: CASSLGLTYYEQYF.

The rearrangement joins TRBV7-3 to TRBJ2-7, with 7 bases aligning to TRBD2. The CDR3 is made up of 15 amino acids. Trimming removed 0 bases from V and 1 base from J; junction bases left unmatched: 3. Germline V gene sequence: CDR1 SGHTA, CDR2 FQGTGA. CDR3 coding DNA: TGTGCCAGCAGCTTAACTAGCGGGCGATCCTACGAGCAGTACTTC. It codes for CASSLTSGRSYEQYF.

Concerning this clone: Other DNA variants within this sample encode the same CDR3. This chain joins TRBV9 and TRBJ2-1; possibly TRBD1 for D (5 bases). Trimming shortened V by 3 bases and J by 3 bases, and 7 bases separated the two germline ends. The CDR3 has 13 residues. The germline V gene has CDR1 SGDLS and CDR2 YYNGEE. The DNA of the CDR3 is TGTGCCAGCAGCGAGACAGACTACAATGAGCAGTTCTTC. Translated: CASSETDYNEQFF.

The chain joins TRBV30 to TRBJ1-2; 8 bases map to TRBD1. This CDR3 is 13 amino acids long. CDR1 and CDR2 (germline): GTSNPN, SVGIG (reference sequence). With 5 bases clipped from V and 8 bases from J, the junction kept 10 bases outside the gene matches. The DNA for the CDR3 is TGTGCCTGGGATTCCAGGGGGCATCGAGGCTACACCTTC. Translated, it gives CAWDSRGHRGYTF.

Written as DNA, the CDR3 is TGTGCCAGCAGCCAAGGGACAGGGTACGAGCAGTACTTC. Its translation is CASSQGTGYEQYF. The V and J genes are TRBV7-3 and TRBJ2-7; 9 bases map to TRBD1. Germline CDR1 SGHTA, CDR2 FQGTGA. Trimming cost V 5 bases and J 4 bases; bases outside gene matches: 3. The CDR3 spans 13 residues.

The chain carries TRBV10-1 and TRBJ1-6; D not certain. CDR3 size: 16 residues. The germline gives CDR1 WNHNN, CDR2 SYGVQD (reference sequence). The V end was cut by 4 bases, the J end by 7 bases, with 17 bases between. CDR3 protein: CASSGQWAPINSPLHF. CDR3 DNA: TGCGCCAGCAGTGGTCAGTGGGCACCCATAAATTCACCCCTCCACTTT.

This clone was detected only once. This chain joins TRBV7-8 and TRBJ2-3; 8 bases align to TRBD2. V was clipped by 5 bases and J by 0 bases; unmatched bases: 7. CDR1 is SGHVS and CDR2 is FQNEAQ in the germline V gene. The CDR3 spans 16 residues. The CDR3 spells CASSRGVAGSTDTQYF. CDR3 sequence (DNA): TGTGCCAGCAGCCGAGGTGTAGCGGGGAGCACAGATACGCAGTATTTT.

The V and J genes are TRBV9 and TRBJ2-1; D not resolved. V dropped 0 bases and J dropped 3 bases, with 16 bases sitting between them. This CDR3 is 17 amino acids long. The V gene's germline CDR1 is SGDLS and CDR2 YYNGEE. CDR3 sequence (DNA): TGTGCCAGCAGCGTAGAGAGAGGAGTAAGTTTCTACAATGAGCAGTTCTTC. This codes for CASSVERGVSFYNEQFF.

The chain employs TRBV7-3 and TRBJ2-1; D might be TRBD2 (7 bases). This CDR3 is 12 amino acids long. From germline, CDR1 is SGHTA and CDR2 FQGTGA. The ends were cut back, 7 bases at V and 9 bases at J, with 13 bases in the middle. The CDR3 sequence is CASKGGGSEQFF. CDR3 nucleotide sequence: TGTGCCAGCAAGGGAGGGGGGAGTGAGCAGTTCTTC.

This clone was seen a single time. The chain joins TRBV9 to TRBJ2-7, with a weak D call TRBD1 (6 bases). CDR1 and CDR2 (germline): SGDLS, YYNGEE. V was pared by 4 bases and J by 7 bases, with 21 bases between. CDR3 length: 15 amino acids. DNA of the CDR3: TGTGCCAGCAGCCCTTCAGGGGCCCCACCGGATGAGCAGTACTTC. It specifies CASSPSGAPPDEQYF.

This chain uses TRBV27 with TRBJ1-6; 9 bases match TRBD1. Germline values: CDR1 MNHEY, CDR2 SMNVEV (reference sequence). The CDR3 loop spans 15 amino acids. V dropped 6 bases and J dropped 6; count of bases not matched to a gene: 6. The CDR3 sequence: CASRITGGSNSPLHF. In nucleotides, the CDR3 is TGTGCCAGCAGAATAACAGGGGGCTCTAATTCACCCCTCCACTTT.

The genes are TRBV19 and TRBJ1-4, with TRBD1 as a possible D gene (5 bases). The CDR3 has 14 residues. CDR1 is LNHDA, CDR2 SQIVND, per germline (reference sequence). Trimming stripped 3 bases from V and 4 bases from J, with 9 bases between. The CDR3, as DNA: TGTGCCAGTAGTATGGGGGGGGTTAATGAAAAACTGTTTTTT. It is translated as CASSMGGVNEKLFF.

The V call is TRBV29-1, the J call TRBJ2-3; 10 bases map to TRBD2. The CDR3 runs 15 residues. V lost 2 bases, J lost 4 bases, and 6 bases stayed unmatched. CDR1 is SQVTM and CDR2 is ANQGSEA in the germline V gene. The CDR3 is CSVELAGGVADTQYF. The CDR3 bases are TGCAGCGTTGAATTAGCGGGGGGCGTGGCAGATACGCAGTATTTT.

This chain joins TRBV7-3 and TRBJ2-3, with 7 bases fitting TRBD2. The CDR3 runs to 15 residues. Germline trimming cut 2 bases from V and 5 bases from J; bases unmatched to any gene: 7. Germline V gene data show CDR1 as SGHTA and CDR2 as FQGTGA. CDR3 in DNA: TGTGCCAGCAGCTTAGGCGGGAGTGGGGGAGATACGCAGTATTTT. Translated, it gives CASSLGGSGGDTQYF.

The chain combines TRBV27 with TRBJ2-1; 7 nucleotides line up with TRBD1. This CDR3 is built from 16 residues. Germline loops: CDR1 MNHEY, CDR2 SMNVEV (reference sequence). V lost 2 bases and J lost 4; bases outside the gene matches: 8. CDR3 amino acids: CASSLLTGSRYNEQFF. The CDR3 DNA reads as TGTGCCAGCAGTTTACTGACAGGGAGTCGGTACAATGAGCAGTTCTTC.

The rearrangement joins TRBV11-3 to TRBJ2-2; 10 nucleotides align to TRBD2. Unmatched junction bases numbered 5, after V lost 1 base and J lost 6 bases. The CDR3 extends over 16 amino acids. Germline lookup yields CDR1 SGHNT and CDR2 YENEEA. DNA of the CDR3: TGTGCCAGCAGCTTAGCTAGCGGGAGTTTGGCCGGGGAGCTGTTTTTT. Encoded protein: CASSLASGSLAGELFF.

In this sample, this clone turned up a few times. The sample holds other DNA sequences that translate to the same CDR3. The genes are TRBV29-1 and TRBJ2-2, with D maybe TRBD2 (6 bases). The CDR3 has 12 amino acids. The V gene's germline CDR1 is SQVTM and CDR2 ANQGSEA. V lost 4 bases and J lost 6, with 9 bases in between. The CDR3: CSVGGGAGELFF. The CDR3 DNA reads as TGCAGCGTTGGAGGCGGGGCCGGGGAGCTGTTTTTT.

This clone has just a few counts. This chain joins TRBV7-9 and TRBJ2-1, with D hard to call. Deletions cut 5 bases from V and 7 bases from J, with 6 bases between. The germline V gene encodes CDR1 SEHNR and CDR2 FQNEAQ (reference sequence). CDR3 length: 11 residues. This CDR3 reads CASSPTNEQFF. The CDR3 nucleotides read TGTGCCAGCAGCCCGACTAATGAGCAGTTCTTC.

J is TRBJ1-5 and V is TRBV19; 10 bases fit TRBD1. The length of the CDR3 is 15 residues. The trim removed 1 base at V and 4 bases at J, leaving 1 base unmatched. Germline CDR1 and CDR2: LNHDA and SQIVND (reference sequence). The CDR3 here is CASSIGQGANQPQHF. The DNA of the CDR3 is TGTGCCAGTAGTATAGGACAGGGGGCGAATCAGCCCCAGCATTTT.